These 28 T cell receptor beta chains share one sample of origin, sequenced in a study of regulatory T cells in long-lasting Graves disease. HTBI primers from iRepertoire and Arm-PCR of CDR3 regions yielded the TCR beta libraries. MiXCR, applied by TCRdb to the multiplex PCR reads, yields one record per CDR3 protein. This table has hundreds of thousands of distinct CDR3 sequences, approximately 12% appearing once. Documented time point: newly diagnosed GD, antithyroid drugs for less than 3 months. Construction of the TCR library relied on RNA isolated from PBMCs. These data are also associated with another study on T cells in Graves' hyperthyroidism and ophthalmopathy.

This sample comprised peripheral blood mononuclear cells (PBMCs), obtained at new diagnosis, from a patient treated with antithyroid drugs. The receptors originated from a woman aged 25 to 45 with Graves disease.

At least ten counts were recorded for this clonotype. V is TRBV6-2 or TRBV6-3 and J is TRBJ1-5; a weak D match, TRBD1 (5 bases). V shed 7 bases and J shed 5 bases, with 15 bases lying between them. Per the germline V gene, CDR1 is MNHEY and CDR2 is SVGEGT. The CDR3 length is 14 residues. The CDR3 coding sequence is TGTGCCAGCAAGGATGCGGGGGGATATCAGCCCCAGCATTTT. Its translation: CASKDAGGYQPQHF.

The gene calls are TRBV28 and TRBJ2-3; the match to TRBD2 covers 8 bases. Germline V gene lookup returns CDR1 MDHEN and CDR2 SYDVKM. The CDR3 totals 15 residues. Unmatched junction bases numbered 1, after V lost 2 bases and J lost 0 bases. The CDR3 DNA reads as TGTGCCAGCAGTTTAATAGCGGGAAGCACAGATACGCAGTATTTT. Translated, it gives CASSLIAGSTDTQYF.

V is TRBV5-1 and J is TRBJ1-4, with unresolved D. Trimming took 3 bases from V and 6 from J, leaving 9 bases between them. The CDR3 has 13 amino acids. The germline CDR1 and CDR2 sequences are SGHRS and YFSETQ. The CDR3 nucleotides read TGCGCCAGCAGCTCGTCTCCGGATGAAAAACTGTTTTTT. It translates to CASSSSPDEKLFF.

This clonotype was seen at least ten times. The chain employs TRBV27 and TRBJ1-6; D might be TRBD1 (5 bases). CDR1 and CDR2 from the germline V gene are MNHEY and SMNVEV (reference sequence). The CDR3 totals 12 residues. V was trimmed by 3 bases and J by 14 bases, leaving 11 bases between them. In DNA, the CDR3 is TGTGCCAGCAGTTTTTTGGGGGGATCCCTCCACTTT. Protein: CASSFLGGSLHF.

The chain is built from TRBV4-1 and TRBJ2-2; 11 bases match TRBD2. V was pared by 3 bases and J by 5 bases, with 20 bases of the junction left unmatched. The CDR3 consists of 21 residues. Germline CDR1 reads MGHRA; CDR2 reads YSYEKL. In DNA form, the CDR3 reads TGCGCCAGCAGCCACGTGACAGCACTCTTAGCGGGAGGGCCGTATACCGGGGAGCTGTTTTTT. Translated, it gives CASSHVTALLAGGPYTGELFF.

The chain uses TRBV2 and TRBJ2-7; TRBD1 aligns across 9 bases. CDR1 is SNHLY, CDR2 FYNNEI, per germline. J lost 0 bases, V lost 1 base, and 19 bases had no gene match. This CDR3 spans 21 amino acids. CDR3 coding DNA: TGTGCCAGCAGTGAAGTTCACCGGAACAGGGGGCCCTTCCTTAGCTCCTACGAGCAGTACTTC. Its protein product is CASSEVHRNRGPFLSSYEQYF.

This clonotype was observed a handful of times. In DNA form, the CDR3 reads TGTGCCAGCAGGCAGACCTCTAGCGGGAGGTTTTCTAGCTCCTACAATGAGCAGTTCTTC. Protein sequence: CASRQTSSGRFSSSYNEQFF. The chain has TRBV6-2 or TRBV6-3 and TRBJ2-1, with 11 bases matching TRBD2. With 6 bases clipped from V and 0 bases from J, the junction kept 16 bases outside the gene matches. CDR1 and CDR2 from the germline V gene are MNHEY and SVGEGT. This CDR3 spans 20 amino acids.

This clonotype has a count of ten or more. The chain is built from TRBV20-1 and TRBJ2-1; 9 bases align to TRBD2. The CDR3 runs to 14 residues. The germline gives CDR1 DFQATT, CDR2 SNEGSKA (reference sequence). V was clipped by 5 bases and J by 1 base; unmatched bases: 3. The CDR3 loop reads CSASSGKSYNEQFF. Here the CDR3 DNA reads TGCAGTGCTTCTAGCGGGAAGTCCTACAATGAGCAGTTCTTC.

This clonotype was recorded at least ten times. This chain links TRBV11-2 with TRBJ2-3, with D hard to call. CDR1 SGHAT and CDR2 FQNNGV come from the germline V gene. V gave up 2 bases and J gave up 3 bases, with 15 bases separating them. CDR3 size: 16 residues. The chain's CDR3 is CASSLMARSSTDTQYF. CDR3 bases: TGTGCCAGCAGCTTAATGGCCAGGTCCTCGACAGATACGCAGTATTTT.

This clonotype came up many times. This rearrangement joins TRBV7-2 to TRBJ2-5, with D uncertain. The CDR3 sequence is 13 residues long. V lost 2 bases and J lost 5, with 9 bases in between. Germline V gene sequence: CDR1 SGHTA, CDR2 FQGNSA. This CDR3 is CASSLWSGETQYF. As DNA, the CDR3 is TGTGCCAGCAGCTTATGGTCCGGGGAGACCCAGTACTTC.

The sample holds a few counts of this clonotype. This chain connects TRBV6-5 to TRBJ2-3; weak D call: TRBD1 (5 bases). Per the germline V gene, CDR1 is MNHEY and CDR2 is SVGAGI. This CDR3 contains 18 residues. The V and J ends lost 0 bases and 4 bases respectively, with 20 bases between them. As DNA, the CDR3 is TGTGCCAGCAGTTACTCGGTCGCCCTTGCAGGGTTCGCAGATACGCAGTATTTT. It yields the protein CASSYSVALAGFADTQYF.

This clonotype appeared a few times. V and J are TRBV4-1 and TRBJ1-2; a possible D gene is TRBD1 (6 bases). The germline CDR1 and CDR2 sequences are MGHRA and YSYEKL. The V and J ends lost 4 bases and 11 bases respectively, with 26 bases between them. CDR3 length equals 16 residues. The chain's CDR3 is CASSPLGYPGERGYTF. CDR3 sequence (DNA): TGCGCCAGCAGCCCTTTAGGCTATCCAGGGGAGAGAGGGTACACCTTC.

This clonotype was observed many times. The chain combines TRBV12-3 or TRBV12-4 with TRBJ2-5; 12 nucleotides agree with TRBD2. The V segment lost 5 bases and the J segment 5 bases; nucleotides outside the gene matches: 0. The CDR3 sequence is 13 residues long. CDR3 nucleotides: TGTGCCAGCAGTGGGACTAGCGGGGAGACCCAGTACTTC. Its protein product is CASSGTSGETQYF.

At least ten counts were recorded for this clonotype. The chain recombines TRBV29-1 with TRBJ2-7; 13 positions match TRBD2. The length of the CDR3 is 15 residues. In germline, CDR1 is SQVTM, CDR2 ANQGSEA. Losses at the gene ends were 4 bases for V and 6 bases for J; bases not matched to a gene: 9. This CDR3 reads CSVVLAGGYLAEQYF. DNA for the CDR3: TGCAGCGTTGTACTAGCGGGAGGGTATTTAGCCGAGCAGTACTTC.

To note about this clonotype: A clone one base away is much larger, so this may be a read error. V gene TRBV3-1 combines with J gene TRBJ2-1; D gene unclear. V was trimmed by 1 base and J by 13 bases, leaving 20 bases between them. The CDR3 has 15 residues. Germline CDR1 reads LGHDT; CDR2 reads YNNKEL (reference sequence). Here the CDR3 DNA reads TGTGCCAGCAGCCAAGCTCCTTTGATGCCGGAGACCCAGTTCTTC. Translating it yields CASSQAPLMPETQFF.

This clonotype was seen many times. The chain links TRBV2 to TRBJ2-1, with D uncertain. The assigned J gene may be wrong: the sequence end matches TRBJ2-5 better. The CDR3 has 14 residues. Germline V gene lookup returns CDR1 SNHLY and CDR2 FYNNEI. The CDR3 spells CASSALTTGETQYF. The CDR3 DNA sequence: TGTGCCAGCAGTGCATTGACCACCGGGGAGACCCAGTACTTC.

The J gene is TRBJ2-7, the V gene TRBV5-4, with 10 bases identical to TRBD2. After removal of 3 bases from V and 5 bases from J, the junction contained 8 bases not matched to a gene. CDR1 and CDR2 from the germline V gene are SGHNT and YYREEE (reference sequence). The CDR3 runs 15 residues. The CDR3 here is CASSSASGSLHEQYF. In DNA, the CDR3 is TGTGCCAGCAGCTCAGCTAGCGGGAGCTTGCACGAGCAGTACTTC.

This clonotype has only a few counts. The rearrangement uses TRBV7-9 and TRBJ2-7; D call uncertain. The CDR3 sequence is 14 residues long. Trimming took off 2 bases at V and 6 bases at J, with 14 bases between the two ends. Germline values: CDR1 SEHNR, CDR2 FQNEAQ (reference sequence). The CDR3: CASSLRVGLGEQYF. The CDR3 nucleotides are TGTGCCAGCAGCTTAAGGGTTGGGTTGGGCGAGCAGTACTTC.

This clonotype was counted many times. The rearrangement links TRBV28 to TRBJ1-6; D is possibly TRBD1 (5 bases). V was cut by 6 bases and J by 14 bases, with 17 bases left in between. The CDR3 runs 13 residues. CDR1 and CDR2 (germline): MDHEN, SYDVKM. CDR3 residues: CASRREYGGTLHF. The CDR3 coding sequence is TGTGCCAGCAGGCGCGAGTATGGGGGAACCCTCCACTTT.

The chain joins TRBV11-2 to TRBJ1-6, with TRBD1 matching over 7 bases. V shed 2 bases and J 14 bases; nucleotides not matched to a gene: 3. This CDR3 spans 12 amino acids. The germline CDR1 and CDR2 sequences are SGHAT and FQNNGV. The CDR3 is CASSLNRGALHF. Here the CDR3 DNA reads TGTGCCAGCAGCTTAAACAGGGGTGCCCTCCACTTT.

This clonotype occurred many times. The J gene is TRBJ1-5, the V gene TRBV6-2 or TRBV6-3, with TRBD1 as a possible D gene (5 bases). This CDR3 spans 16 amino acids. Germline V gene lookup returns CDR1 MNHEY and CDR2 SVGEGT. Trimming removed 2 bases from V and 1 base from J, with 12 bases in between. The CDR3 coding sequence is TGTGCCAGCAGTTACGTCGGGGCGCGGAGCAATCAGCCCCAGCATTTT. Translation gives CASSYVGARSNQPQHF.

This clonotype was recorded a few times. The chain links TRBV5-1 to TRBJ2-1, with 8 bases that match TRBD1. CDR3 length: 16 residues. Germline V CDR1 and CDR2: SGHRS, YFSETQ. Germline trimming cut 1 base from V and 4 bases from J; bases unmatched to any gene: 7. The DNA of the CDR3 is TGCGCCAGCAGCTTGAAAACCGGGACAGGATACAATGAGCAGTTCTTC. Its translation: CASSLKTGTGYNEQFF.

The table lists this clonotype with many counts. The chain employs TRBV10-3 and TRBJ2-5; D gene unclear. The CDR3 spans 19 residues. Germline loops: CDR1 ENHRY, CDR2 SYGVKD. V was cut by 1 base and J by 1 base, with 22 bases left in between. The CDR3 DNA follows: TGTGCCATCAGTGAGTTCCCCGATGGACGGCCAAACTTCCAAGAGACCCAGTACTTC. Its translation is CAISEFPDGRPNFQETQYF.

In this sample, this clonotype turned up many times. The chain joins TRBV7-2 to TRBJ2-1; no clear D. Germline CDR1 reads SGHTA; CDR2 reads FQGNSA. V shed 2 bases and J shed 4 bases, with 6 bases lying between them. This CDR3 has 13 amino acids. CDR3 in DNA: TGTGCCAGCAGCTTAAGTCTATACAATGAGCAGTTCTTC. Protein product: CASSLSLYNEQFF.

The gene calls are TRBV12-3 or TRBV12-4 and TRBJ2-7; 8 nucleotides align to TRBD2. V shed 6 bases and J 2 bases; nucleotides not matched to a gene: 6. This CDR3 has 14 amino acids. The CDR3 is CASSNSAGAYEQYF. CDR3 coding DNA: TGTGCCAGCAGCAACTCAGCGGGGGCCTACGAGCAGTACTTC.

There are many counts of this clonotype. The chain carries TRBV5-5 and TRBJ1-2; tentative D call: TRBD1 (5 bases). The CDR3 has 14 residues. Trimming removed 4 bases from V and 6 bases from J, with 16 bases in between. CDR1 and CDR2 from the germline V gene are SGHKS and YYEKEE (reference sequence). CDR3: CASSPGGLLHGYTF. DNA of the CDR3: TGTGCCAGCAGCCCCGGGGGACTGCTGCATGGCTACACCTTC.

This clonotype was seen at least ten times. The CDR3 reads CASSLSTGANTEAFF. CDR3 bases: TGTGCCAGCAGTTTATCGACAGGAGCGAACACTGAAGCTTTCTTT. The V call is TRBV27, the J call TRBJ1-1; weak D call: TRBD1 (6 bases). Germline V gene lookup returns CDR1 MNHEY and CDR2 SMNVEV (reference sequence). CDR3 size: 15 residues. Trimming took 0 bases from V and 1 from J, leaving 9 bases between them.

This clonotype was seen ten or more times. The J gene is TRBJ2-3, the V gene TRBV2; 10 bases are a match to TRBD2. This CDR3 has 20 amino acids. Germline CDR1 and CDR2: SNHLY and FYNNEI. V dropped 10 bases and J dropped 0; count of bases not matched to a gene: 22. CDR3 loop: CAIGQVGTSARRGSTDTQYF. CDR3 nucleotide sequence: TGTGCCATTGGACAGGTCGGGACTAGCGCCCGAAGGGGTAGCACAGATACGCAGTATTTT.